These 21 T cell receptor beta chains came from one sample sequenced in a study of PD-1 blockade in classical Hodgkin lymphoma. Each patient's relapse followed autologous stem cell transplantation, and brentuximab vedotin exposure varied. Repertoires were generated with immunoSEQ multiplex PCR, while TCRdb's copy carries only in-frame clones and drops some. Here the sample spans approximately 84,000 clones, roughly nine tenths being singletons. The sequences come from peripheral blood mononuclear cells (PBMCs), collected at baseline. The receptors here all came from a human donor with classical Hodgkin lymphoma.

This chain uses TRBV27 with TRBJ1-2, with D unclear. The CDR3 has 13 amino acids. Trimming left V 0 bases short and J 5 bases short, with 7 bases between. CDR1 is MNHEY, CDR2 SMNVEV, per germline (reference sequence). CDR3 residues: CASSLSQQYGYTF. The CDR3 bases are TGTGCCAGCAGTTTATCCCAGCAGTATGGCTACACCTTC.

The chain uses TRBV27 and TRBJ2-7; D is possibly TRBD1 or TRBD2 (5 bases each). This CDR3 has 14 amino acids. The ends were cut back, 5 bases at V and 2 bases at J, with 13 bases in the middle. CDR1 and CDR2 from the germline V gene are MNHEY and SMNVEV (reference sequence). The CDR3 reads CASSIWDATYEQYF. CDR3 nucleotides: TGTGCCAGCAGTATCTGGGACGCTACCTACGAGCAGTACTTC.

The chain recombines TRBV10-2 with TRBJ2-1; 12 bases match TRBD2. V lost 3 bases and J lost 6; bases outside the gene matches: 3. Per germline, CDR1 WSHSY and CDR2 SAAADI. This CDR3 is built from 15 residues. CDR3 loop: CASSDRTSGTNEQFF. The CDR3, as DNA: TGCGCCAGCAGTGATAGGACTAGCGGGACCAATGAGCAGTTCTTC.

The chain uses TRBV2 and TRBJ2-1; 9 bases are a match to TRBD1. There are 16 residues in the CDR3. V shed 6 bases and J 4 bases; nucleotides not matched to a gene: 10. Germline V gene data show CDR1 as SNHLY and CDR2 as FYNNEI. The CDR3, as DNA: TGTGCCAGCAGGGACGGACAGGGGCCCATATACAATGAGCAGTTCTTC. It is translated as CASRDGQGPIYNEQFF.

The CDR3 region is CASSLGGTDSYEQYF. The CDR3 DNA sequence: TGCGCCAGCAGCTTGGGGGGGACTGACTCCTACGAGCAGTACTTC. V and J are TRBV5-1 and TRBJ2-7; maybe TRBD2 (6 bases). The CDR3 has 15 amino acids. Germline CDR1 is SGHRS and CDR2 is YFSETQ. V lost 0 bases and J lost 0, with 10 bases in between.

The gene calls are TRBV4-2 and TRBJ1-1; TRBD1 is a possible D gene (6 bases). V was clipped by 0 bases and J by 1 base, with 9 bases between them. CDR1 and CDR2 (germline): LGHNA, YNFKEQ. The CDR3 runs to 15 residues. The CDR3 region is CASSQDGGANTEAFF. The CDR3 DNA follows: TGTGCCAGCAGCCAAGATGGGGGGGCGAACACTGAAGCTTTCTTT.

The chain joins TRBV7-2 to TRBJ2-7; 8 nucleotides agree with TRBD2. This CDR3 spans 15 amino acids. Unmatched junction bases numbered 9, after V lost 1 base and J lost 7 bases. The germline CDR1 and CDR2 sequences are SGHTA and FQGNSA. CDR3 loop: CASSLESGSFGEQYF. For the CDR3, the DNA is TGTGCCAGCAGCTTAGAGAGCGGGAGCTTCGGGGAGCAGTACTTC.

This chain connects TRBV11-2 to TRBJ2-2; D might be TRBD1 (5 bases). In germline, CDR1 is SGHAT, CDR2 FQNNGV. Trimming left V 1 base short and J 4 bases short, with 13 bases between. The CDR3 totals 16 residues. For the CDR3, the DNA is TGTGCCAGCAGCTTAGGGCGGCAGGGCGGCACCGGGGAGCTGTTTTTT. Its protein product is CASSLGRQGGTGELFF.

This clone is termed medium-sized. The DNA for the CDR3 is TGTGCCAGCAGCGAAACAGGGACCCAACGGGATACGCAGTATTTT. Encoded protein: CASSETGTQRDTQYF. V gene TRBV2 combines with J gene TRBJ2-3; tentatively, D is TRBD1 (6 bases). This CDR3 is 15 amino acids long. Germline CDR1 reads SNHLY; CDR2 reads FYNNEI. Trimming removed 6 bases at V and 6 bases at J, with 19 bases between.

The J gene is TRBJ2-5, the V gene TRBV19; D is unresolved. V was shortened by 2 bases and J by 7 bases, with 14 bases between the two germline ends. This CDR3 has 14 amino acids. Germline V CDR1 and CDR2: LNHDA, SQIVND (reference sequence). CDR3 nucleotide sequence: TGTGCCAGTAGTATATCCGCTGACACCGTGACCCAGTACTTC. Protein product: CASSISADTVTQYF.

V gene TRBV7-9 combines with J gene TRBJ1-3; D is uncertain. This CDR3 has 15 amino acids. Germline V gives CDR1 SEHNR, CDR2 FQNEAQ (reference sequence). V was shortened by 0 bases and J by 1 base, with 7 bases between the two germline ends. In nucleotides, the CDR3 is TGTGCCAGCAGCTTAGCGGGAGGGTCTGGAAACACCATATATTTT. Translated, it gives CASSLAGGSGNTIYF.

The J gene is TRBJ1-2, the V gene TRBV10-3, with 7 nucleotides matching TRBD1. Germline-derived CDR1 and CDR2 are ENHRY and SYGVKD. This CDR3 has 11 amino acids. V lost 6 bases and J lost 6; bases outside the gene matches: 1. The DNA for the CDR3 is TGTGCCATCAGCCAGGGGGATGGCTACACCTTC. This encodes CAISQGDGYTF.

V usage is TRBV6-1 and J usage is TRBJ2-2; 13 bases agree with TRBD2. The germline gives CDR1 MNHNS, CDR2 SASEGT. V lost 2 bases and J lost 6; bases outside the gene matches: 3. CDR3 length: 16 amino acids. The CDR3: CASSEWGLAGSGELFF. The CDR3 bases are TGTGCCAGCAGTGAATGGGGACTAGCGGGATCCGGGGAGCTGTTTTTT.

In this sample, this clone turned up a few times. The chain recombines TRBV6-1 with TRBJ1-5; TRBD1 agrees at 9 bases. The germline V gene has CDR1 MNHNS and CDR2 SASEGT. V lost 3 bases, J lost 7 bases, and 7 bases stayed unmatched. CDR3 length: 15 residues. This CDR3 reads CASSEDRGLGQPQHF. The CDR3 DNA reads TGTGCCAGCAGTGAGGACAGGGGTTTGGGACAGCCCCAGCATTTT.

The rearrangement joins TRBV5-1 to TRBJ2-2; TRBD1 agrees at 8 bases. Looked up from germline, CDR1 is SGHRS and CDR2 is YFSETQ. The CDR3 totals 16 residues. Trimming removed 5 bases from V and 3 bases from J; junction bases left unmatched: 9. In DNA, the CDR3 is TGCGCCAGCAGATCCGACAGGGGCGAGCACACCGGGGAGCTGTTTTTT. Encoded protein: CASRSDRGEHTGELFF.

The chain joins TRBV5-4 to TRBJ2-1; 7 bases agree with TRBD2. The germline V gene has CDR1 SGHNT and CDR2 YYREEE (reference sequence). With 3 bases clipped from V and 2 bases from J, the junction kept 5 bases outside the gene matches. The CDR3 length is 15 residues. The CDR3 region is CASSSGGRPYNEQFF. For the CDR3, the DNA is TGTGCCAGCAGCTCCGGGGGGAGGCCCTACAATGAGCAGTTCTTC.

V gene TRBV4-3 combines with J gene TRBJ2-3; D uncertain. CDR3 length: 14 amino acids. The germline gives CDR1 LGHNA, CDR2 YSLEER. V was clipped by 0 bases and J by 1 base, with 5 bases between them. CDR3 DNA sequence: TGCGCCAGCAGCCAAGATGTGGGCACAGATACGCAGTATTTT. This encodes CASSQDVGTDTQYF.

V is TRBV5-1 and J is TRBJ2-3; tentative D call: TRBD1 (6 bases). CDR1 SGHRS and CDR2 YFSETQ come from the germline V gene. This CDR3 spans 15 amino acids. Trimming took 0 bases from V and 5 from J, leaving 13 bases between them. The CDR3 coding sequence is TGCGCCAGCAGCTTGGTTTCAGGGGCGCAAGATACGCAGTATTTT. This sequence encodes CASSLVSGAQDTQYF.

This clone showed up just once. This chain joins TRBV6-5 and TRBJ2-7; 8 nucleotides match TRBD2. V was clipped by 6 bases and J by 5 bases; unmatched bases: 9. Germline CDR1 and CDR2: MNHEY and SVGAGI. This CDR3 comprises 14 residues. DNA for the CDR3: TGTGCCAGCAGCTTCAGCGGGAGTCTCGACGAGCAGTACTTC. This codes for CASSFSGSLDEQYF.

The V gene is TRBV6-5, the J gene TRBJ2-7; D might be TRBD1 or TRBD2, each matching 5 bases. CDR1 MNHEY and CDR2 SVGAGI come from the germline V gene. V lost 2 bases, J lost 3 bases, and 14 bases lay in between. The CDR3 totals 15 residues. DNA for the CDR3: TGTGCCAGCAGTTACCAGGGTAGCGAGCGCTACGAGCAGTACTTC. The encoded protein is CASSYQGSERYEQYF.

J is TRBJ2-1 and V is TRBV5-4, with TRBD1 matching 9 bases. J was trimmed by 8 bases and V by 0 bases; bases with no gene match: 3. The V gene's germline CDR1 is SGHNT and CDR2 YYREEE (reference sequence). The CDR3 is made up of 14 amino acids. The CDR3 protein is CASSLGDRVYEQFF. CDR3 sequence (DNA): TGTGCCAGCAGCTTGGGGGACAGGGTCTATGAGCAGTTCTTC.